The clone carrying this T cell receptor (beta chain) has only one observation. Its matching antigen is unknown. The sample is drawn from a study of cytomegalovirus exposure and HLA in healthy donors. The PCR contained 60 Vbeta and 13 Jbeta primers. Measured with immunoSEQ multiplex PCR; TCRdb has only the in-frame clones, and not every one. Here the sample spans under 75,000 clones, about 67% being singletons. Study observations and caveats: In a later analysis, several top co-occurrence clusters appeared linked to parvovirus B19, influenza, CMV and Epstein-Barr virus. In terms of immune exposure information, only CMV serostatus was available.

Input material: PBMCs. The TCR originated in a human donor in good health.

The CDR3 loop is CASSLLGQGGYEQYF. CDR3 sequence (DNA): TGTGCCAGCAGTTTATTGGGACAGGGGGGCTACGAGCAGTACTTC. The V gene is TRBV28, the J gene TRBJ2-7, with 11 bases lining up with TRBD1. The V and J ends lost 1 base and 3 bases, in that order; junction bases with no gene match: 2. The CDR3 has 15 residues. Germline CDR1 MDHEN, CDR2 SYDVKM.